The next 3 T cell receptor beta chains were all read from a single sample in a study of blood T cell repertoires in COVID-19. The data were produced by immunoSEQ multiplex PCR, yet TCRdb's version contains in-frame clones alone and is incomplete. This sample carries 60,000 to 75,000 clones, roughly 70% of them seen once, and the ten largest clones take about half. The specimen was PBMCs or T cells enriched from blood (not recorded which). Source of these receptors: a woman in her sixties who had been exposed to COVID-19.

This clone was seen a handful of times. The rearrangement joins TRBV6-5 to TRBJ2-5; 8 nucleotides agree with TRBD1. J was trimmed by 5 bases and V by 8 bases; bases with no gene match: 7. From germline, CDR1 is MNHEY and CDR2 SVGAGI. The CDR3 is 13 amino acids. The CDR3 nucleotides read TGTGCCAGCCTCAGGGGGCTTTGGGAGACCCAGTACTTC. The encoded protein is CASLRGLWETQYF.

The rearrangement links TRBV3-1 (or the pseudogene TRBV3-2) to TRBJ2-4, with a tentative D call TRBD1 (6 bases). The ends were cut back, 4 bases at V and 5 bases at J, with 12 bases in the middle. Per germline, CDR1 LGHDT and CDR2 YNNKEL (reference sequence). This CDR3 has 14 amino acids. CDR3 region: CASSPRGGQNIQYF. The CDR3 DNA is TGTGCCAGCAGCCCCCGAGGGGGACAAAACATTCAGTACTTC.

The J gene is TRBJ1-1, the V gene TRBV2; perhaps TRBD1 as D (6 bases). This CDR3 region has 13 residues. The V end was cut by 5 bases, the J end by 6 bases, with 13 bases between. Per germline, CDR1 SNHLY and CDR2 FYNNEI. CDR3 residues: CASSLNRASEAFF. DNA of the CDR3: TGTGCCAGCAGTTTAAACAGGGCTTCTGAAGCTTTCTTT.